The source of this TCR beta chain is a study of blood T cell repertoires in COVID-19. The wider study: Nucleic acid was either cDNA or gDNA, and it came from T cells, B-cell-depleted T cells, or PBMCs.

This clone occurred a few times. Sequencing used immunoSEQ multiplex PCR; TCRdb keeps in-frame clones, though not all of them. The data hold about 200,000 clones, with 85% to 90% observed a single time. The sample taken for sequencing was peripheral blood. The receptor's source is a person aged 65 to 85 with COVID-19, enrolled during active disease.

CDR3 residues: CASSQERGPYGYTF. The CDR3 bases are TGCGCCAGCAGCCAAGAGCGGGGGCCCTATGGCTACACCTTC. The chain uses TRBV4-3 and TRBJ1-2, with D perhaps matching TRBD1 (6 bases). This CDR3 comprises 14 residues. Germline assignment: CDR1 LGHNA and CDR2 YSLEER. Trimming took 0 bases from V and 4 from J, leaving 9 bases between them.